This passage covers 20 T cell receptor beta chains from one sample sequenced in a study of blood T cell repertoires in COVID-19. The data were produced by immunoSEQ multiplex PCR, yet TCRdb's version contains in-frame clones alone and is incomplete. The sample includes 70,000 to 75,000 clones, roughly 85% of them seen just once. Sequenced input: peripheral blood. These receptors were obtained from a man aged 55-75 years with active or convalescent COVID-19.

The rearrangement links TRBV7-2 to TRBJ2-3; 10 bases fit TRBD2. Per germline, CDR1 SGHTA and CDR2 FQGNSA. There are 15 residues in the CDR3. V shed 4 bases, J shed 2 bases, and the junction held 3 bases outside the gene matches. CDR3 sequence: CASSYLAGVTDTQYF. In DNA form, the CDR3 reads TGTGCCAGCAGCTATCTAGCGGGGGTCACAGATACGCAGTATTTT.

The rearrangement links TRBV27 to TRBJ1-2; maybe TRBD1 (5 bases). Deletions cut 5 bases from V and 2 bases from J, with 9 bases between. The CDR3 is 13 amino acids. Germline assignment: CDR1 MNHEY and CDR2 SMNVEV (reference sequence). The CDR3 region has the DNA TGTGCCAGCAGTCGGGCAGGGAACTATGGCTACACCTTC. Translation gives CASSRAGNYGYTF.

The chain uses TRBV5-1 and TRBJ1-1, with D tentatively TRBD1 (5 bases). The CDR3 has 13 residues. Trimming took off 4 bases at V and 10 bases at J, with 17 bases between the two ends. Germline V gene lookup returns CDR1 SGHRS and CDR2 YFSETQ. In nucleotides, the CDR3 is TGCGCCAGCAGCGAGGACACCGGCCTGGTAGCTTTCTTT. As protein: CASSEDTGLVAFF. The full variable domain, its missing parts supplied by reference TRBV5-1 and TRBJ1-1, is KAGVTQTPRYLIKTRGQQVTLSCSPISGHRSVSWYQQTPGQGLQFLFEYFSETQRNKGNFPGRFSGRQFSNSRSEMNVSTLELGDSALYLCASSEDTGLVAFFGQGTRLTVV.

The V gene is TRBV30, the J gene TRBJ1-5, with D perhaps matching TRBD1 (5 bases). The CDR3 is 13 amino acids. Germline loops: CDR1 GTSNPN, CDR2 SVGIG (reference sequence). The V end lost 2 bases, the J end lost 6 bases, and 11 bases lay between the germline ends. The DNA for the CDR3 is TGTGCCTGGAGTATCCAGGGTAGTCAGCCCCAGCATTTT. Translating gives CAWSIQGSQPQHF.

J is TRBJ2-1 and V is TRBV3-1 (or the pseudogene TRBV3-2); D may be TRBD1 (5 bases). V lost 3 bases to trimming and J lost 1 base, with 19 bases between them. Germline CDR1 reads LGHDT; CDR2 reads YNNKEL (reference sequence). The length of the CDR3 is 18 residues. CDR3 sequence: CASSHFNPGYQSYNEQFF. As DNA, the CDR3 is TGTGCCAGCAGCCATTTCAACCCAGGGTATCAATCCTACAATGAGCAGTTCTTC.

CDR3 sequence: CASSPLGGLATGELFF. CDR3 bases: TGTGCCAGCAGCCCCCTCGGAGGACTAGCGACCGGGGAGCTGTTTTTT. J is TRBJ2-2 and V is TRBV27, with 9 bases identical to TRBD2. Germline lookup yields CDR1 MNHEY and CDR2 SMNVEV (reference sequence). The J segment lost 5 bases and the V segment lost 6 bases, leaving 10 bases of the junction unmatched. The length of the CDR3 is 16 residues.

The chain combines TRBV10-3 with TRBJ2-7; possible D gene TRBD2, 6 bases. Trimming left V 3 bases short and J 3 bases short, with 15 bases between. The CDR3 runs to 15 residues. Per the germline V gene, CDR1 is ENHRY and CDR2 is SYGVKD. DNA of the CDR3: TGTGCCATCAGTGAATTAGGAGGGGCAAACTACGAGCAGTACTTC. This codes for CAISELGGANYEQYF.

V usage is TRBV5-4 and J usage is TRBJ2-1, with 7 bases matching TRBD2. Germline loops: CDR1 SGHNT, CDR2 YYREEE (reference sequence). The V gene end was trimmed by 3 bases and the J gene end by 8 bases; junction bases not matched to a gene: 11. The CDR3 loop spans 15 amino acids. The CDR3: CASSSRGVIVYEQFF. Here the CDR3 DNA reads TGTGCCAGCAGCTCCCGGGGGGTCATCGTTTATGAGCAGTTCTTC. Complete variable domain (other parts from reference TRBV5-4 and TRBJ2-1): ETGVTQSPTHLIKTRGQQVTLRCSSQSGHNTVSWYQQALGQGPQFIFQYYREEENGRGNFPPRFSGLQFPNYSSELNVNALELDDSALYLCASSSRGVIVYEQFFGPGTRLTVL.

The rearrangement uses TRBV25-1 and TRBJ2-5, with D possibly TRBD2 on 5 matching bases. V was pared by 2 bases and J by 0 bases, with 7 bases between. In germline, CDR1 is MGHDK, CDR2 SYGVNS. The CDR3 totals 14 residues. CDR3 amino acids: CASSEGGYQETQYF. Written as DNA, the CDR3 is TGTGCCAGCAGTGAAGGCGGGTACCAAGAGACCCAGTACTTC.

This clone was detected only once. This chain uses TRBV29-1 with TRBJ1-2, with TRBD1 matching over 7 bases. The ends lost 3 bases at V and 6 bases at J; junction bases unmatched: 4. This CDR3 has 12 residues. Germline V gives CDR1 SQVTM, CDR2 ANQGSEA. CDR3 loop: CSVDRGRDGYTF. CDR3 in DNA: TGCAGCGTTGATAGGGGGCGGGATGGCTACACCTTC.

The rearrangement uses TRBV2 and TRBJ2-7; D is possibly TRBD2 (6 bases). CDR3 size: 13 residues. Looked up from germline, CDR1 is SNHLY and CDR2 is FYNNEI. V was cut by 11 bases and J by 0 bases, with 14 bases left in between. CDR3 DNA: TGTGCCGACCGGGACGGGAGCTCCTACGAGCAGTACTTC. This sequence encodes CADRDGSSYEQYF.

This clone was detected once. J is TRBJ1-1 and V is TRBV10-1; D possibly corresponds to TRBD1 (5 bases). Germline V gives CDR1 WNHNN, CDR2 SYGVQD (reference sequence). Trimming shortened V by 6 bases and J by 7 bases, and 12 bases separated the two germline ends. This CDR3 has 12 amino acids. The CDR3 sequence: CASSPGFSEAFF. In DNA form, the CDR3 reads TGCGCCAGCAGCCCAGGGTTTAGTGAAGCTTTCTTT.

The gene calls are TRBV19 and TRBJ1-1; D is uncertain. The germline gives CDR1 LNHDA, CDR2 SQIVND (reference sequence). The CDR3 contains 12 residues. With 7 bases removed from V and 6 bases from J, the gap between germline ends came to 12 bases. The CDR3 DNA sequence: TGTGCCAGTACCGCAGGCGTCCCTGAAGCTTTCTTT. Translation gives CASTAGVPEAFF. Full variable domain (remainder filled in from reference TRBV19 and TRBJ1-1): DGGITQSPKYLFRKEGQNVTLSCEQNLNHDAMYWYRQDPGQGLRLIYYSQIVNDFQKGDIAEGYSVSREKKESFPLTVTSAQKNPTAFYLCASTAGVPEAFFGQGTRLTVV.

V gene TRBV6-6 combines with J gene TRBJ1-1; D ambiguous. Germline V gene sequence: CDR1 MNHNY, CDR2 SVGAGI (reference sequence). The CDR3 runs 14 residues. Between the trimmed V and J ends, which lost 4 bases and 0 bases, there was a span of 9 bases. The CDR3 spells CASSLDSLNTEAFF. The CDR3 coding sequence is TGTGCCAGCAGTTTGGACTCCTTGAACACTGAAGCTTTCTTT.

V is TRBV5-6 and J is TRBJ2-7, with TRBD1 matching 9 bases. V was clipped by 0 bases and J by 2 bases; unmatched bases: 3. Germline CDR1 and CDR2: SGHDT and YYEEEE. The CDR3 length is 15 residues. The CDR3 DNA follows: TGTGCCAGCAGCTTGGCCCGGGACAGGGCCTACGAGCAGTACTTC. The encoded protein is CASSLARDRAYEQYF. Combining the CDR3 with reference TRBV5-6 and TRBJ2-7 gives the whole variable domain DAGVTQSPTHLIKTRGQQVTLRCSPKSGHDTVSWYQQALGQGPQFIFQYYEEEERQRGNFPDRFSGHQFPNYSSELNVNALLLGDSALYLCASSLARDRAYEQYFGPGTRLTVT.

The rearrangement joins TRBV7-5 to TRBJ2-2; no DNA check was done on the table's D call, TRBD2. TRBV7-5 is labeled a pseudogene. CDR3 length equals 23 residues. The CDR3 DNA follows: TGTGTCAGAAGCTTAGCGTCTGTCCTCCCAACTAGCGGGGGGGCAATCAAATCCGGGGAGCTGTTTTTT. Encoded protein: CVRSLASVLPTSGGAIKSGELFF.

This clone was seen once. The chain is built from TRBV4-2 and TRBJ1-5; D gene uncertain. Trimming took 0 bases from V and 4 from J, leaving 10 bases between them. The CDR3 covers 15 residues. Germline CDR1 and CDR2: LGHNA and YNFKEQ. DNA for the CDR3: TGTGCCAGCAGCCAAGAGGGCAAGGTGAATCAGCCCCAGCATTTT. This gives the protein CASSQEGKVNQPQHF.

The chain recombines TRBV19 with TRBJ1-5; TRBD1 matches at 7 bases. Germline CDR1 and CDR2: LNHDA and SQIVND (reference sequence). The CDR3 has 15 amino acids. V gave up 8 bases and J gave up 3 bases; unmatched junction bases: 10. In nucleotides, the CDR3 is TGTGCCAGTGCGCGGGACAGAGACTACAATCAGCCCCAGCATTTT. It encodes CASARDRDYNQPQHF.

This clone came up once. This chain links TRBV7-9 with TRBJ2-2; the D is unclear. Trimming shortened V by 5 bases and J by 7 bases, and 17 bases separated the two germline ends. The CDR3 is 15 amino acids. Germline assignment: CDR1 SEHNR and CDR2 FQNEAQ (reference sequence). Here the CDR3 DNA reads TGTGCCAGCAGCCTGCGGTCGGGTGACGGCGGGGAGCTGTTTTTT. Its protein is CASSLRSGDGGELFF.

The chain joins TRBV6-5 to TRBJ2-5; 8 bases align to TRBD2. J was trimmed by 5 bases and V by 7 bases; bases with no gene match: 12. Per the germline V gene, CDR1 is MNHEY and CDR2 is SVGAGI. The CDR3 length is 15 residues. The CDR3 DNA is TGTGCCAGCACCCTACTCAGCGGGGGTAGGGAGACCCAGTACTTC. It specifies CASTLLSGGRETQYF.